This entry lists 31 T cell receptor beta chains sequenced from one sample in a study of blood T cell repertoires in COVID-19. Profiled with immunoSEQ multiplex PCR; TCRdb holds only in-frame clones, not every one. The sample shows 200,000 to 250,000 clones, 82% of them seen only once. The specimen was peripheral blood. The receptors come from a woman older than 75 with COVID-19, enrolled during active disease.

This rearrangement joins TRBV6-5 to TRBJ1-2; no clear D. Trimming took off 0 bases at V and 4 bases at J, with 6 bases between the two ends. CDR1 and CDR2 from the germline V gene are MNHEY and SVGAGI. This CDR3 is 13 amino acids long. This CDR3 reads CASSYSKAYGYTF. CDR3 DNA: TGTGCCAGCAGTTACTCGAAAGCCTATGGCTACACCTTC.

The V and J genes are TRBV28 and TRBJ1-2; a possible D gene is TRBD1 (5 bases). The CDR3 is 15 amino acids. Trimming stripped 4 bases from V and 1 base from J, with 13 bases between. Germline V gene lookup returns CDR1 MDHEN and CDR2 SYDVKM. The CDR3 region has the DNA TGTGCCAGCAGTTCTCAGGGCGGGAATAACTATGGCTACACCTTC. Amino acid sequence: CASSSQGGNNYGYTF.

V and J are TRBV5-4 and TRBJ2-1; 10 bases are a match to TRBD2. The CDR3 contains 17 residues. With 0 bases clipped from V and 8 bases from J, the junction kept 11 bases outside the gene matches. Germline V gene sequence: CDR1 SGHNT, CDR2 YYREEE (reference sequence). The CDR3 DNA reads as TGTGCCAGCAGCTTGGCCTGGGTAGCGGGAGGAGGAGATGAGCAGTTCTTC. It yields the protein CASSLAWVAGGGDEQFF. Supplemented by reference TRBV5-4 and TRBJ2-1, the full variable domain reads ETGVTQSPTHLIKTRGQQVTLRCSSQSGHNTVSWYQQALGQGPQFIFQYYREEENGRGNFPPRFSGLQFPNYSSELNVNALELDDSALYLCASSLAWVAGGGDEQFFGPGTRLTVL.

This clone was seen once. The chain links TRBV19 to TRBJ2-2; tentatively, D is TRBD1 (5 bases). Trimming removed 5 bases at V and 10 bases at J, with 14 bases between. Germline CDR1 is LNHDA and CDR2 is SQIVND (reference sequence). There are 13 residues in the CDR3. CDR3 loop: CASSAQVWMELFF. Written as DNA, the CDR3 is TGTGCCAGTAGTGCACAGGTTTGGATGGAGCTGTTTTTT. The full variable domain, in which reference TRBV19 and TRBJ2-2 provide the parts outside the CDR3, is DGGITQSPKYLFRKEGQNVTLSCEQNLNHDAMYWYRQDPGQGLRLIYYSQIVNDFQKGDIAEGYSVSREKKESFPLTVTSAQKNPTAFYLCASSAQVWMELFFGEGSRLTVL.

The chain has TRBV7-9 and TRBJ2-5, with a weak D call TRBD1 (7 bases). The germline V gene encodes CDR1 SEHNR and CDR2 FQNEAQ (reference sequence). Trimming pared 5 bases from V and 5 bases from J, leaving 18 bases between. The CDR3 length is 15 residues. The CDR3 reads CASSLPEGARETQYF. The CDR3 DNA reads TGTGCCAGCAGCCTTCCGGAGGGGGCTCGGGAGACCCAGTACTTC.

This sequence joins TRBV20-1 and TRBJ2-7; 8 positions agree with TRBD2. This CDR3 is built from 15 residues. J was trimmed by 4 bases and V by 3 bases; bases with no gene match: 11. CDR1 is DFQATT, CDR2 SNEGSKA, per germline (reference sequence). The CDR3 loop is CSASPGLGFPYEQYF. CDR3 sequence (DNA): TGCAGTGCTAGTCCGGGACTAGGGTTCCCGTACGAGCAGTACTTC.

This clone was seen just once. The chain joins TRBV18 to TRBJ2-2; no clear D gene. In germline, CDR1 is KGHSH, CDR2 LQKENI. The CDR3 loop spans 14 amino acids. Trimming removed 0 bases at V and 4 bases at J, with 6 bases between. CDR3 DNA sequence: TGTGCCAGCTCACCACCGGCCTTCACCGGGGAGCTGTTTTTT. It encodes CASSPPAFTGELFF.

This rearrangement joins TRBV3-1 (or the pseudogene TRBV3-2) to TRBJ2-5; D remains ambiguous. The CDR3 runs to 16 residues. V gave up 1 base and J gave up 3 bases, with 15 bases separating them. Germline V gene lookup returns CDR1 LGHDT and CDR2 YNNKEL (reference sequence). The CDR3 spells CASSQVLRNTKETQYF. As DNA, the CDR3 is TGTGCCAGCAGCCAAGTGTTAAGAAACACGAAAGAGACCCAGTACTTC.

The chain uses TRBV19 and TRBJ2-5; a weak D match, TRBD2 (6 bases). Looked up from germline, CDR1 is LNHDA and CDR2 is SQIVND (reference sequence). Deletions cut 10 bases from V and 2 bases from J, with 17 bases between. The CDR3 sequence is 14 residues long. CDR3 protein: CATKPGLLQETQYF. The CDR3 nucleotides are TGTGCCACCAAACCGGGACTTCTTCAAGAGACCCAGTACTTC.

V usage is TRBV5-5 and J usage is TRBJ2-1, with TRBD2 matching over 8 bases. This CDR3 spans 16 amino acids. The V gene's germline CDR1 is SGHKS and CDR2 YYEKEE (reference sequence). J gave up 9 bases and V 1 base, and 12 bases lay outside the gene matches. The CDR3 loop is CASSLTRVSGMVEQFF. The CDR3 DNA follows: TGTGCCAGCAGCTTGACGAGAGTTAGCGGGATGGTTGAGCAGTTCTTC.

The V and J genes are TRBV29-1 and TRBJ1-1, with 9 nucleotides matching TRBD1. The CDR3 extends over 14 amino acids. Germline V gives CDR1 SQVTM, CDR2 ANQGSEA. V shed 5 bases, J shed 4 bases, and the junction held 8 bases outside the gene matches. The CDR3 loop is CSVYPTGGSTEAFF. The CDR3 region has the DNA TGCAGCGTTTACCCGACAGGGGGAAGCACTGAAGCTTTCTTT.

The V gene is TRBV2, the J gene TRBJ1-5, with a weak D call TRBD1 (6 bases). Looked up from germline, CDR1 is SNHLY and CDR2 is FYNNEI. V was clipped by 3 bases and J by 5 bases, with 11 bases between them. CDR3 size: 14 residues. For the CDR3, the DNA is TGTGCCAGCAGTGATGTAACAGGGCATCAGCCCCAGCATTTT. Amino acids: CASSDVTGHQPQHF.

V is TRBV28 and J is TRBJ2-1; 12 bases align to TRBD2. This CDR3 spans 17 amino acids. After removal of 2 bases from V and 4 bases from J, the junction contained 6 bases not matched to a gene. In germline, CDR1 is MDHEN, CDR2 SYDVKM. CDR3 region: CASSLRASGRVYNEQFF. The DNA of the CDR3 is TGTGCCAGCAGTTTAAGGGCTAGCGGGAGGGTATACAATGAGCAGTTCTTC.

The chain couples TRBV18 to TRBJ2-2, with 7 bases identical to TRBD1. J gave up 2 bases and V 3 bases, and 6 bases lay outside the gene matches. CDR3 length: 16 amino acids. Germline lookup yields CDR1 KGHSH and CDR2 LQKENI. In DNA, the CDR3 is TGTGCCAGCTCACCGCTGGGACAGAGAAACACCGGGGAGCTGTTTTTT. This gives the protein CASSPLGQRNTGELFF.

The chain couples TRBV6-2 or TRBV6-3 to TRBJ1-5; 10 positions agree with TRBD1. J was trimmed by 7 bases and V by 6 bases; bases with no gene match: 12. CDR1 and CDR2 from the germline V gene are MNHEY and SVGEGT. The CDR3 runs 16 residues. The CDR3 sequence: CASSPPDRGRGQPQHF. CDR3 nucleotides: TGTGCCAGCAGCCCTCCCGACAGGGGGCGAGGACAGCCCCAGCATTTT.

This chain connects TRBV6-5 to TRBJ1-2, with D possibly TRBD1 on 6 matching bases. The CDR3 is 15 amino acids. Germline V CDR1 and CDR2: MNHEY, SVGAGI. Trimming shortened V by 7 bases and J by 2 bases, and 17 bases separated the two germline ends. As DNA, the CDR3 is TGTGCCAGCACCAGCGGGGGCAGGGAAAACTATGGCTACACCTTC. This gives the protein CASTSGGRENYGYTF.

This clone was detected a few times. This chain joins TRBV15 and TRBJ2-7; 9 positions agree with TRBD1. The CDR3 loop spans 13 amino acids. V was pared by 10 bases and J by 2 bases, with 6 bases of the junction left unmatched. The germline V gene has CDR1 LNHNV and CDR2 YYDKDF (reference sequence). This CDR3 is CAKQGAGPYEQYF. CDR3 sequence (DNA): TGTGCCAAACAGGGGGCAGGCCCCTACGAGCAGTACTTC.

The sample holds one count of this clone. The V call is TRBV16, the J call TRBJ1-1, with D possibly being TRBD1 (5 bases). V lost 4 bases to trimming and J lost 5 bases, with 14 bases between them. There are 14 residues in the CDR3. Germline assignment: CDR1 KGHSY and CDR2 FQNENV. The CDR3 region is CASSPGREGTEAFF. The CDR3, as DNA: TGTGCCAGCAGCCCAGGGAGGGAAGGAACTGAAGCTTTCTTT.

V gene TRBV6-6 combines with J gene TRBJ2-2, with D perhaps TRBD2 (6 bases). Trimming stripped 8 bases from V and 8 bases from J, with 18 bases between. Germline CDR1 and CDR2: MNHNY and SVGAGI (reference sequence). This CDR3 comprises 14 residues. DNA for the CDR3: TGTGCCAGCCGGGAGATGGGCGTAGTGGGGGAGCTGTTTTTT. Translated, it gives CASREMGVVGELFF.

This rearrangement joins TRBV19 to TRBJ1-3; perhaps TRBD1 as D (6 bases). The CDR3 consists of 12 residues. V was pared by 7 bases and J by 4 bases, with 8 bases between. Germline V gene sequence: CDR1 LNHDA, CDR2 SQIVND (reference sequence). CDR3 coding DNA: TGTGCCAGTAAGGGGGACGGAAACACCATATATTTT. It specifies CASKGDGNTIYF.

The chain employs TRBV6-5 and TRBJ2-7; D is possibly TRBD2 (6 bases). CDR3 length: 14 amino acids. V was cut by 2 bases and J by 2 bases, with 10 bases left in between. The germline gives CDR1 MNHEY, CDR2 SVGAGI. CDR3 residues: CASSYQPGAYEQYF. The DNA for the CDR3 is TGTGCCAGCAGTTACCAACCGGGGGCCTACGAGCAGTACTTC.

The J gene is TRBJ2-1, the V gene TRBV10-3, with no clear D. This CDR3 has 14 amino acids. V gave up 1 base and J gave up 9 bases, with 13 bases separating them. Germline CDR1 reads ENHRY; CDR2 reads SYGVKD. For the CDR3, the DNA is TGTGCCATCAGTGAGTATGCCCCCAGAAGTGAGCAGTTCTTC. Translation: CAISEYAPRSEQFF.

CDR3 region: CAWRRGGGLNQPQHF. The CDR3 region has the DNA TGTGCCTGGAGACGAGGGGGAGGGTTAAATCAGCCCCAGCATTTT. The chain links TRBV30 to TRBJ1-5, with a possible D match to TRBD1 (6 bases). There are 15 residues in the CDR3. CDR1 and CDR2 from the germline V gene are GTSNPN and SVGIG (reference sequence). V gave up 3 bases and J gave up 4 bases, with 16 bases separating them.

This rearrangement joins TRBV5-1 to TRBJ1-1; a possible D gene is TRBD1 (5 bases). Looked up from germline, CDR1 is SGHRS and CDR2 is YFSETQ. This CDR3 has 15 amino acids. V was shortened by 3 bases and J by 4 bases, with 16 bases between the two germline ends. CDR3 region: CASSSAQGGITEAFF. The DNA for the CDR3 is TGCGCCAGCAGCTCTGCTCAGGGAGGAATCACTGAAGCTTTCTTT.

This chain uses TRBV5-1 with TRBJ2-3; 8 nucleotides agree with TRBD2. From germline, CDR1 is SGHRS and CDR2 YFSETQ. The CDR3 covers 14 residues. With 2 bases clipped from V and 5 bases from J, the junction kept 4 bases outside the gene matches. The CDR3 protein is CASSLNSGVDTQYF. The CDR3 nucleotides read TGCGCCAGCAGCTTAAATAGCGGGGTAGATACGCAGTATTTT. The full variable domain, rest sourced from reference TRBV5-1 and TRBJ2-3, is KAGVTQTPRYLIKTRGQQVTLSCSPISGHRSVSWYQQTPGQGLQFLFEYFSETQRNKGNFPGRFSGRQFSNSRSEMNVSTLELGDSALYLCASSLNSGVDTQYFGPGTRLTVL.

The chain uses TRBV2 and TRBJ1-1; the match to TRBD1 covers 7 bases. Trimming took 6 bases from V and 4 from J; bases not matched to a gene: 8. The CDR3 totals 14 residues. Per the germline V gene, CDR1 is SNHLY and CDR2 is FYNNEI. The CDR3 DNA is TGTGCCAGCAGGAAAGGGGGCGGTTCCACTGAAGCTTTCTTT. It translates to CASRKGGGSTEAFF. Supplemented by reference TRBV2 and TRBJ1-1, the full variable domain reads EPEVTQTPSHQVTQMGQEVILRCVPISNHLYFYWYRQILGQKVEFLVSFYNNEISEKSEIFDDQFSVERPDGSNFTLKIRSTKLEDSAMYFCASRKGGGSTEAFFGQGTRLTVV.

The chain has TRBV4-1 and TRBJ1-1, with D maybe TRBD1 (5 bases). This CDR3 has 16 residues. CDR1 MGHRA and CDR2 YSYEKL come from the germline V gene. V was clipped by 4 bases and J by 5 bases, with 20 bases between them. CDR3 protein: CASSPDHGRWGTEAFF. The CDR3 nucleotides are TGCGCCAGCAGCCCAGACCACGGGAGGTGGGGGACTGAAGCTTTCTTT.

The CDR3 DNA follows: TGTGCCAGCAGCCCAAAGGGACTAGCGGGTGGCTTCGACGAGCAGTACTTC. Translation gives CASSPKGLAGGFDEQYF. The V gene is TRBV3-1 (or the pseudogene TRBV3-2), the J gene TRBJ2-7; 12 nucleotides line up with TRBD2. V lost 4 bases, J lost 5 bases, and 12 bases stayed unmatched. The CDR3 is 17 residues long. Germline V gene data show CDR1 as LGHDT and CDR2 as YNNKEL (reference sequence).

As for this clone: The junction differs from germline at one of its ends, possibly a read error. The CDR3 loop reads CASSLVPLTVPNF. For the CDR3, the DNA is TGTGCCAGCAGCTTAGTTCCCCTGACAGTTCCGAACTTC. The chain has TRBV11-2 and TRBJ2-5, with D possibly being TRBD1 (5 bases). Germline CDR1 and CDR2: SGHAT and FQNNGV. The CDR3 is 13 amino acids.

This clone was detected a few times. The V gene is TRBV10-3, the J gene TRBJ1-5; D is uncertain. Germline CDR1 reads ENHRY; CDR2 reads SYGVKD. The CDR3 length is 13 residues. Between the trimmed V and J ends, which lost 0 bases and 9 bases, there was a span of 9 bases. The CDR3 DNA reads TGTGCCATCAGTGAGTCGGAGCTGACGCCCCAGCATTTT. This codes for CAISESELTPQHF.

The chain recombines TRBV30 with TRBJ1-1; maybe TRBD1 (6 bases). This CDR3 has 18 amino acids. The V and J ends lost 1 base and 1 base respectively, with 22 bases between them. Looked up from germline, CDR1 is GTSNPN and CDR2 is SVGIG (reference sequence). CDR3 DNA sequence: TGTGCCTGGAGTGCGTACAGGGCCGGATATCGGACGAACACTGAAGCTTTCTTT. It codes for CAWSAYRAGYRTNTEAFF.